The clone carrying this T cell receptor beta chain has just one count. This specimen belongs to a study of blood T cell repertoires in COVID-19. In the study overall: Sample material is recorded as cDNA or gDNA derived from T cells, B-cell-depleted T cells, or PBMCs.

The length of the CDR3 is 14 residues. Germline values: CDR1 SGHRS, CDR2 YFSETQ. V trimming: 4 bases; J trimming: 1 base; junction bases outside the gene matches: 2. Sequencing was performed with immunoSEQ multiplex PCR; in TCRdb, only in-frame clones are kept and a portion is missing. The data show hundreds of thousands of clones, with approximately 86% seen just once and approximately 1.4% held by the top ten. Sequencing used peripheral blood. This sequence originates from a man aged 80 or over with acute or convalescent COVID-19. V is TRBV5-1 and J is TRBJ2-1, with 7 bases fitting TRBD1. The CDR3 region is CASSGGQSYNEQFF. As DNA, the CDR3 is TGCGCCAGCAGCGGGGGACAGTCCTACAATGAGCAGTTCTTC.